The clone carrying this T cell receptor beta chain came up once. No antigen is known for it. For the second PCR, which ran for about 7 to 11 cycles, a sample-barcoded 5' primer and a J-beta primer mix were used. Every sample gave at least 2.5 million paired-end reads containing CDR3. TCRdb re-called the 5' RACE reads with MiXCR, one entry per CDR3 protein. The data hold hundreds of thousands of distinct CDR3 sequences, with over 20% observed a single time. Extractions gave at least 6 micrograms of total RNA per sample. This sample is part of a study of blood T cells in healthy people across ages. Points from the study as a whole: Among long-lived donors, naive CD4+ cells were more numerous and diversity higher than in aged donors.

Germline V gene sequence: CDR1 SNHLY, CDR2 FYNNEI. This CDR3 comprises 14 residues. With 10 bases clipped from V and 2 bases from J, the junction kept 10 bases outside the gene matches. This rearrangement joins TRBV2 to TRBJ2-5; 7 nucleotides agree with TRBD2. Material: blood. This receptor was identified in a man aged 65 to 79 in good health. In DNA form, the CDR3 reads TGTGCCATAGGCGGGGGAATCATTCAAGAGACCCAGTACTTC. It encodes CAIGGGIIQETQYF.